This entry concerns a single T cell receptor beta chain. The antigen this receptor binds is unknown. Base qualities are not recorded, but no much larger clone differs from it by a single base. The sample's time point label, decoded: approximately eleven months on ibrutinib. For TCR beta library preparation, 2 to 2.5 micrograms of genomic DNA were isolated from cryopreserved PBMCs. High-throughput TCR beta sequencing was performed on longitudinal blood samples from CLL patients receiving ibrutinib monotherapy. The patients were enrolled in a single-center, open-label phase 2 trial of ibrutinib monotherapy. The sample belongs to a study of cytotoxic CD8 clonotypes in ibrutinib-treated CLL (dated by TCRdb to about 2021). Study-level background: The cohort included about 15 treatment-naive and 11 relapsed/refractory patients; approximately 17 were IGHV unmutated. Every sample from remission and from progressive disease was obtained while the patients were still on ibrutinib. Cryopreserved peripheral blood mononuclear cells were collected before treatment, at response, and at either disease progression or sustained remission. Longitudinal samples were available for about 30% of the 86 trial participants. Samples averaged approximately 260,000 productive templates and more than 85,000 productive rearrangements. Responses were partial in around 25 patients and complete in 2; after median around 68 months follow-up, roughly 14 stayed in remission and some twelve progressed. Response samples were obtained after a median of approximately twelve months of treatment, with a range of roughly 6 to 40 months.

Study-wide conclusions, independent of this receptor: Sampling times were not matched between patients in sustained remission and patients whose disease was progressing, and lymph node repertoires were not examined. Clonality rose at ibrutinib response, remained stable during sustained remission, and dropped back toward baseline at progression. At baseline, clonality was higher than in age-matched healthy donors and showed a strong correlation with circulating CD8+ T-cell counts. Public clonotypes were rare and either shrank or stayed stable during treatment, and the rise in clonality at ibrutinib response reflected expansion of private clonotypes.

A MiSeq instrument was used for deep resolution sequencing, which targeted depths ranging from 1 in 1 million up to 1 in 200,000 T cells, with coverage averaging 10x for each clonotype. The immunoSEQ hsTCRB Kit was used to generate the TCR beta libraries. As for how the authors treated the data: ImmunoSEQ Data Assistant and ImmunoSEQ Analyzer were used for data analysis, and V, D and J genes were assigned according to IMGT definitions. Clonality, with values ranging from 0 to 1, was calculated as one minus the normalized Shannon entropy of productive rearrangement frequencies. Only overrepresented clonotypes making up at least 0.05% of each patient's repertoire were included in the public clonotype analysis. Repertoires from around 13 age-matched healthy donors in immuneACCESS were used as clonality controls. Sourced from immuneACCESS, this table was stored by TCRdb with only in-frame sequences that have V and J called. A share of the clones is absent; for the studies checked, an unresolved V gene accounts for under half, and the remainder has no known explanation. That table gives V, J and clone size, and the DNA gave D and trimming. Recorded for this sample are more than 85,000 clones; more than 75% of them occurred a single time. The leading ten clones occupy 25% to 40% of the sample.

Looking up the germline V gene (reference sequence) yields CDR1 LNHNV and CDR2 YYDKDF. The CDR3, cysteine through phenylalanine, is 15 amino acids long. Solely the CDR3 DNA is kept, with 45 bases framed from the first base. Trimmed from V: 4 bases; trimmed from J: 5 bases; junction bases lacking a gene match: 8. The sample consisted of PBMCs, taken after 12 months of ibrutinib treatment. The receptor comes from a human donor with chronic lymphocytic leukemia. This receptor chain uses TRBV15 and TRBJ2-3, and TRBD1 aligns with 8 junction nucleotides. The encoded CDR3 is CATSTPTGTGDTQYF. The nucleotide sequence is given as TGTGCCACCAGCACACCCACCGGGACAGGAGATACGCAGTATTTT.